This T cell receptor (beta chain) was found in a study of neurological immune-mediated disorders (dated by TCRdb to about 2019). The study in broad terms: Peripheral blood TCR-beta repertoires from patients with HTLV-I-associated myelopathy (HAM/TSP), patients with multiple sclerosis, and healthy controls were compared in the study using UMI-based sequencing. The approximately 96 TCR-beta libraries covered PBMC samples along with longitudinal samples, technical triplicates, and paired sorted CD4+ and CD8+ T-cell subsets. The cohort was made up of approximately 65 subjects, consisting of about 15 HAM/TSP patients, 35 or so multiple sclerosis patients and approximately 20 healthy controls.

Healthy controls were blood bank volunteers in Maryland, USA. For the unsorted PBMC libraries, 2 million PBMCs were stored in RNAlater at -80 degrees C until RNA extraction and were used to generate the libraries. Peripheral blood underwent Ficoll-Hypaque density gradient centrifugation to isolate PBMCs, which were then cryopreserved in liquid nitrogen. As for this clonotype: No cognate antigen has been identified for it. No much larger clone is present one base from it, and per-base qualities are unavailable.

The CDR3 contains 16 residues, cysteine and phenylalanine counted. CDR3 DNA only is kept here, 48 bases in frame from base 1. Trimming takes 2 bases off V and 3 bases off J; junction bases not matched to a gene: 10. Study-wide conclusions, independent of this receptor: TCR clonal expansion was highest in HAM/TSP patients and lowest in MS patients, with MS patients falling below even healthy controls. Across subjects, expanded clones never shared an identical CDR3 amino acid sequence, which suggests that the TCR-beta repertoires in every group were private.

To synthesize cDNA, template-switch 5'RACE was performed with a primer carrying a 10-nucleotide random unique molecular identifier so that each TCR transcript was tagged. Every sequencing run covered 15-18 subjects and yielded more than 160 million TCR-beta sequences. Total RNA was extracted with the RNeasy kit. The KAPA Real-time Library Amplification kit was used to amplify TCR-beta VDJ regions with primers for the TCR constant region and the 5'RACE anchor. A first PCR added sample indexes and Illumina adaptors, and a second PCR then raised library yield. The roughly 650 bp TCR product was size-selected on a 2% E-gel SizeSelection system after Ampure bead purification. Library quality was checked on a Bioanalyzer, concentration was measured with Qubit, and libraries were quantified with the Kapa Library Quantification kit before pooling. Paired-end 2 x 150 bp sequencing of the libraries was performed on an Illumina HiSeq 2500. To increase sequence diversity, about 24-32% phiX was spiked into each library pool. Processing in the source paper ran as follows. Quality-filtered reads were processed with the UMI-based MiGEC pipeline, and over 75% of raw TCR sequences were removed by the MiGEC pipeline during error correction. IMGT germline references were used for alignment of VDJ genes, and clonotypes were defined by a unique CDR3 amino acid sequence together with V-J genes. Clonal expansion, Shannon diversity, and CDR3 relatedness (CalcPairwiseDistances, ClusterSamples) were evaluated with VDJtools, and phylogenetic trees were built with CLCbio workbench. A clone was classed as expanded if it had 8 or more unique UMIs, a cutoff based on coefficient-of-variation modelling across technical triplicates. Using fastp trimming at Q25 and MiXCR clonotype assembly, TCRdb reanalyzed the public sequencing data and kept in-frame beta chains. Rows are unified per CDR3 protein, each entry keeping the most common DNA and genes. The V and J calls and clone size come from TCRdb's table, not from the authors' own analysis. Here the sample has roughly 80,000 distinct CDR3 sequences; about 9.3% occur a single time. The ten largest clones represent roughly 2% of the sample.

The sample was PBMCs. The sequence links TRBV6-7 to TRBJ2-7; TRBD2 lines up with 7 middle nucleotides. TRBV6-7 is recorded as an ORF, its role being uncertain. The source of this sequence is a middle-aged man in good health. At the DNA level, the sequence is TGTGCCAGCAGTTACCCGAGTAGGAGCGGGGACTACGAGCAGTACTTC. Translation gives CASSYPSRSGDYEQYF.